This TCR beta chain was sequenced in a study of blood T cell repertoires in COVID-19. Study summary: Material from acute and convalescent COVID-19 was sourced from the United States, Italy and Spain.

Produced via immunoSEQ multiplex PCR; TCRdb's table is partial and in-frame only. The sample lists fewer than 200,000 clones; about 83% were seen once. CDR1 MNHEY and CDR2 SMNVEV come from the germline V gene (reference sequence). V lost 2 bases and J lost 3; bases outside the gene matches: 7. CDR3 length: 15 residues. The origin of this receptor is a man between 60 and 75 years old with acute or convalescent COVID-19. What was sequenced was peripheral blood. The rearrangement links TRBV27 to TRBJ2-7, with 7 bases matching TRBD1. CDR3 sequence (DNA): TGTGCCAGCAGTTTAGCCGCCGCAGGGGGCTACGAGCAGTACTTC. This encodes CASSLAAAGGYEQYF.